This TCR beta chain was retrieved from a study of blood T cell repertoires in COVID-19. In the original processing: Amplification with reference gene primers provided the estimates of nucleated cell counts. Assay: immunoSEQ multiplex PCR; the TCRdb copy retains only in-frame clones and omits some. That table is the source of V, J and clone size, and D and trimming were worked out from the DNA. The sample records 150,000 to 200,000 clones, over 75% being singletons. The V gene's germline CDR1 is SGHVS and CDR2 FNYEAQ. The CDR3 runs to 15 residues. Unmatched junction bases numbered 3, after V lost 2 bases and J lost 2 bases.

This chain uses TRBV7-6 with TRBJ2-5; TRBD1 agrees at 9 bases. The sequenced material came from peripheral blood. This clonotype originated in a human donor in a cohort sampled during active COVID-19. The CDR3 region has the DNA TGTGCCAGCAGCTTATGGACAGGGGTACAAGAGACCCAGTACTTC. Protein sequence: CASSLWTGVQETQYF.